This T cell receptor (beta chain) was profiled in a study of sequential checkpoint blockade in melanoma. As for the study in general: Both treatment sequences were followed by maintenance nivolumab.

Measured with immunoSEQ multiplex PCR; TCRdb has only the in-frame clones, and not every one. The sample shows about 20,000 clones, roughly 82% of them seen only once. Trimming took 3 bases from V and 6 from J, leaving 20 bases between them. The CDR3 covers 16 residues. Germline values: CDR1 PRHDT, CDR2 FYEKMQ (reference sequence). The treatment was: randomized to nivolumab then ipilimumab (arm A) or the reverse (arm B). None of the patients previously received DNA-damaging chemotherapy. Sorted cells were live CD3+CD8+, lacking CD19 and CD56, from PBMCs. V and J are TRBV13 and TRBJ1-2; the D gene is possibly TRBD1 (5 bases). This clonotype was sampled from a human donor with melanoma. Source: CD8+ T cells sorted from blood (inferred from file names), taken from a patient given nivolumab and ipilimumab in sequence. CDR3 loop: CASSFYPGGAYDGYTF. For the CDR3, the DNA is TGTGCCAGCAGCTTCTACCCGGGAGGGGCCTACGATGGCTACACCTTC.